This is a list of T cell receptor beta chains from one sample in a study of B cell selection in AIRE deficiency. Generated by immunoSEQ multiplex PCR, the TCRdb table keeps only in-frame clones and is missing some. The sample holds approximately 24,000 clones; approximately 96% are singletons and the top ten take roughly 0.16%. The sequenced material came from CD4+CD127+ conventional T cells sorted from PBMCs. The source is a human donor in good health. The CDR3 runs from the conserved cysteine through the conserved F or W. D genes are given only for firm matches. The size of a clone is reported for some rows only, either as once, few or many, or as a class for expanded clones.

d_gene,v_gene,j_gene,abundance,CDR3aa,CDR3nt
TRBD1,TRBV18,TRBJ1-1,once,CASSPRDSAILNTEAFF,TGTGCCAGCTCACCACGGGACAGCGCAATACTGAACACTGAAGCTTTCTTT
TRBD1,TRBV28,TRBJ1-2,NA,CASTPGQGYGSNYGYTF,TGTGCCAGCACCCCCGGACAGGGTTACGGATCTAACTATGGCTACACCTTC
NA,TRBV28,TRBJ1-1,NA,CASSDEMNTEAFF,TGTGCCAGCAGCGACGAAATGAACACTGAAGCTTTCTTT
TRBD1,TRBV28,TRBJ2-7,NA,CASSGDSYNYEQYF,TGTGCCAGCAGTGGGGACAGTTATAACTACGAGCAGTACTTC
TRBD1,TRBV10-3,TRBJ1-1,NA,CATRTGGMNTEAFF,TGTGCCACAAGGACAGGGGGAATGAACACTGAAGCTTTCTTT
TRBD1,TRBV2,TRBJ1-2,NA,CASSKDRVDYGYTF,TGTGCCAGCAGTAAGGACAGGGTGGACTATGGCTACACCTTC
NA,TRBV19,TRBJ2-4,NA,CASSSWGGGSAKNIQYF,TGTGCCAGTAGTTCGTGGGGGGGCGGGTCGGCCAAAAACATTCAGTACTTC
NA,TRBV2,TRBJ1-4,NA,CASSGMRTNEKLFF,TGTGCCAGCAGCGGGATGAGGACTAATGAAAAACTGTTTTTT
TRBD2,TRBV11-2,TRBJ2-5,NA,CASSLDHSGLAGGPQETQYF,TGTGCCAGCAGCTTAGATCATAGCGGACTAGCGGGGGGACCCCAAGAGACCCAGTACTTC
NA,TRBV11-3,TRBJ2-1,NA,CASSLARRGENGEQFF,TGTGCCAGCAGCTTAGCCCGAAGGGGGGAAAACGGTGAGCAGTTCTTC
NA,TRBV6-6,TRBJ1-3,NA,CASSYVETYSGNTIYF,TGTGCCAGCAGTTACGTGGAGACCTACTCTGGAAACACCATATATTTT
NA,TRBV6-5,TRBJ1-1,NA,CASSYEMTGEAFF,TGTGCCAGCAGTTACGAGATGACAGGAGAAGCTTTCTTT
NA,TRBV9,TRBJ2-5,NA,CASSVGGSQETQYF,TGTGCCAGCAGCGTAGGAGGGAGCCAAGAGACCCAGTACTTC
NA,TRBV9,TRBJ1-3,NA,CASSVGPGYSGNTIYF,TGTGCCAGCAGCGTAGGACCGGGTTACTCTGGAAACACCATATATTTT
TRBD1,TRBV19,TRBJ2-2,once,CATKVQGAATGELFF,TGTGCCACTAAGGTACAGGGGGCGGCCACCGGGGAGCTGTTTTTT
TRBD1,TRBV9,TRBJ2-5,NA,CASSYRDSQETQYF,TGTGCCAGCAGCTATCGGGACAGCCAAGAGACCCAGTACTTC
NA,TRBV6-5,TRBJ2-7,NA,CASSYSRQDEQYF,TGTGCCAGCAGTTACTCGCGGCAGGACGAGCAGTACTTC
TRBD1,TRBV28,TRBJ2-7,once,CATHPGQGAHEQYF,TGTGCCACCCACCCCGGACAGGGGGCCCACGAGCAGTACTTC
NA,TRBV27,TRBJ2-7,few,CASSYLEQYF,TGTGCCAGCAGTTACCTCGAGCAGTACTTC
NA,TRBV6-5,TRBJ1-6,NA,CASSSTGYNSPLHF,TGTGCCAGCAGTTCAACAGGGTATAATTCACCCCTCCACTTT
NA,TRBV18,TRBJ2-7,NA,CASSPASYEQYF,TGTGCCAGCTCACCCGCCTCCTACGAGCAGTACTTC
NA,TRBV6-5,TRBJ1-1,few,CASSYSKGKAFF,TGTGCCAGCAGTTACTCGAAGGGCAAAGCTTTCTTT
NA,TRBV14,TRBJ2-3,NA,CASSVAIGGDTQYF,TGTGCCAGCAGCGTGGCTATCGGAGGAGATACGCAGTATTTT
TRBD1,TRBV6-6,TRBJ1-3,NA,CASSGLTGTSGNTIYF,TGTGCCAGCAGCGGTTTGACAGGGACCTCTGGAAACACCATATATTTT
NA,TRBV5-4,TRBJ2-2,NA,CASSAIGVGGTGELFF,TGTGCCAGCAGCGCGATAGGTGTGGGTGGCACCGGGGAGCTGTTTTTT
TRBD1,TRBV14,TRBJ2-7,NA,CASSLGTGGFYEQYF,TGTGCCAGCAGCCTAGGGACAGGGGGATTCTACGAGCAGTACTTC
TRBD1,TRBV18,TRBJ1-5,NA,CASSPRIIGTGSGWANQPQHF,TGTGCCAGCTCACCACGGATAATCGGGACAGGGTCGGGTTGGGCCAATCAGCCCCAGCATTTT
NA,TRBV28,TRBJ1-4,NA,CASSLSGGGEKLFF,TGTGCCAGCAGTTTGTCGGGGGGCGGTGAAAAACTGTTTTTT
TRBD1,TRBV27,TRBJ1-2,once,CASSYTGGKYGYTF,TGTGCCAGCAGTTATACAGGGGGCAAATATGGCTACACCTTC
TRBD1,TRBV10-3,TRBJ1-6,few,CAIRTGVGNSPLHF,TGTGCCATCCGAACAGGGGTTGGGAATTCACCCCTCCACTTT
NA,TRBV10-3,TRBJ2-5,NA,CAIRGAGSRRETQYF,TGTGCCATCAGGGGGGCGGGGTCCCGGAGGGAGACCCAGTACTTC
TRBD2,TRBV5-1,TRBJ2-3,NA,CASSWYRGEDTQYF,TGCGCCAGCAGCTGGTACCGGGGGGAAGATACGCAGTATTTT
NA,TRBV6-5,TRBJ2-3,once,CASSYPGSGTQYF,TGTGCCAGCAGTTACCCGGGGAGCGGGACGCAGTATTTT
TRBD2,TRBV19,TRBJ2-1,NA,CASHDPGTSGGGRNEQFF,TGTGCCAGCCATGATCCCGGGACTAGCGGGGGGGGTCGGAATGAGCAGTTCTTC
NA,TRBV6-1,TRBJ2-2,NA,CASRVRVDTGELFF,TGTGCCAGTCGAGTCAGGGTGGACACCGGGGAGCTGTTTTTT
TRBD1,TRBV27,TRBJ2-7,NA,CASSLRQGATYEQYF,TGTGCCAGCAGTTTACGACAGGGGGCCACCTACGAGCAGTACTTC
NA,TRBV19,TRBJ2-1,NA,CASSPSSPGVGSYNEQFF,TGTGCCAGTAGTCCAAGCTCCCCAGGGGTGGGGTCCTACAATGAGCAGTTCTTC
NA,TRBV10-3,TRBJ2-5,once,CAISEQANQETQYF,TGTGCCATCAGCGAACAGGCCAACCAAGAGACCCAGTACTTC
NA,TRBV19,TRBJ1-1,NA,CASSIVQGGTEAFF,TGTGCCAGTAGTATAGTACAGGGTGGGACTGAAGCTTTCTTT
TRBD2,TRBV12-5,TRBJ2-5,NA,CASGLSGGETQYF,TGTGCTAGTGGTTTGTCCGGGGGGGAGACCCAGTACTTC
NA,TRBV30,TRBJ2-1,NA,CAWSSYQLYNEQFF,TGTGCCTGGAGCAGTTACCAGTTATACAATGAGCAGTTCTTC
NA,TRBV5-6,TRBJ2-7,NA,CASSLGTTTYEQYF,TGTGCCAGCAGCTTAGGGACAACGACCTACGAGCAGTACTTC
NA,TRBV6-5,TRBJ1-2,NA,CASSGAYGYTF,TGTGCCAGCTCAGGGGCCTATGGCTACACCTTC
NA,TRBV5-1,TRBJ2-1,NA,CASSLPEYNEQFF,TGCGCCAGCAGCTTGCCGGAATACAATGAGCAGTTCTTC
TRBD1,TRBV9,TRBJ2-7,NA,CASSTGQGIAYEQYF,TGTGCCAGCAGCACGGGACAGGGGATAGCATACGAGCAGTACTTC
TRBD1,TRBV5-8,TRBJ1-5,NA,CASSSGTDPNQPQHF,TGTGCCAGCAGCTCCGGGACAGACCCCAATCAGCCCCAGCATTTT
NA,TRBV6-6,TRBJ2-7,NA,CASSYGRAYEQYF,TGTGCCAGCAGTTACGGTCGGGCCTACGAGCAGTACTTC
NA,TRBV23-1,TRBJ2-2,NA,CASSQSETGTGELFF,TGCGCCAGCAGTCAATCAGAAACAGGCACCGGGGAGCTGTTTTTT
NA,TRBV6-5,TRBJ1-2,few,CASSYSGRVEGYTF,TGTGCCAGCAGTTACTCGGGCAGGGTCGAGGGCTACACCTTC